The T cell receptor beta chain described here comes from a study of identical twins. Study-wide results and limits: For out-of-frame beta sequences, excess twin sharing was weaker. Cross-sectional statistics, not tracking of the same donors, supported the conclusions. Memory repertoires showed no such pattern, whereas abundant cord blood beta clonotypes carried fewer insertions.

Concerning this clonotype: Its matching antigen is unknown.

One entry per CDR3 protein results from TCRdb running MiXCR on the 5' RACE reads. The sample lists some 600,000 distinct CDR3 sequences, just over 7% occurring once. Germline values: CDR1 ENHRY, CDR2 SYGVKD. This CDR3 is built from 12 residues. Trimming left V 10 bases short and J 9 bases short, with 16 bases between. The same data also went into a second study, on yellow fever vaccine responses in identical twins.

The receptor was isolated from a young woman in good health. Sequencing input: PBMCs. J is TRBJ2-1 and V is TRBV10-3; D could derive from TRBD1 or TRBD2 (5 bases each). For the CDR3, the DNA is TGTGCCACCGGGGCGAGGGTCGGTGAGCAGTTCTTC. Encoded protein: CATGARVGEQFF.